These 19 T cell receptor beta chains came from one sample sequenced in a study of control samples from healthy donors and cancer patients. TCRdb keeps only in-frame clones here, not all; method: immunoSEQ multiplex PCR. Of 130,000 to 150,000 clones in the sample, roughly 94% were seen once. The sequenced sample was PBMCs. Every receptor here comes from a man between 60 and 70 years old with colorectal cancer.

Here the CDR3 reads CASSLVGRTNTEAFF. For the CDR3, the DNA is TGCGCCAGCAGCTTGGTGGGACGGACGAACACTGAAGCTTTCTTT. V gene TRBV5-1 combines with J gene TRBJ1-1, with D possibly matching TRBD1 (5 bases). Germline lookup yields CDR1 SGHRS and CDR2 YFSETQ. This CDR3 contains 15 residues. With 0 bases removed from V and 1 base from J, the gap between germline ends came to 10 bases.

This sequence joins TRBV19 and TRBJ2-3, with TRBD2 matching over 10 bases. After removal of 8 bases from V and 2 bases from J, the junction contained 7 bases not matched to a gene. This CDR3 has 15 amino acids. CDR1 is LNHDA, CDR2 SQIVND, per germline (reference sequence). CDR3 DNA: TGTGCCAGTCAAAGAACTAGCGGGGTCACAGATACGCAGTATTTT. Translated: CASQRTSGVTDTQYF.

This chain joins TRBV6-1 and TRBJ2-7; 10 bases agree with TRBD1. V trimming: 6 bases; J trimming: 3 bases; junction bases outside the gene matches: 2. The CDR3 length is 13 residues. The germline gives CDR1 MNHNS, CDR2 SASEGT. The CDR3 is CASSDRGHYEQYF. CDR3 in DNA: TGTGCCAGCAGCGACAGGGGGCACTACGAGCAGTACTTC.

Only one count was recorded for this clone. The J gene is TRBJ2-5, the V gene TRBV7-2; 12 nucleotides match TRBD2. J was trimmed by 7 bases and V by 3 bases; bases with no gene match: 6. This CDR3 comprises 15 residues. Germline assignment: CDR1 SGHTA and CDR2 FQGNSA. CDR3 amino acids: CASSFIGLAGRTQYF. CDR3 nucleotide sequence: TGTGCCAGCAGCTTTATAGGACTAGCGGGGAGGACCCAGTACTTC.

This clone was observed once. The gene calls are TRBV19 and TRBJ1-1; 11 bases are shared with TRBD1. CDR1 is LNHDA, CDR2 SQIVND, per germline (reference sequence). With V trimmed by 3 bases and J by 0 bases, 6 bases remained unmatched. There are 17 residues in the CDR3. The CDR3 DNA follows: TGTGCCAGTAGTATGCCCGGACAGGGGGCCATGAACACTGAAGCTTTCTTT. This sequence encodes CASSMPGQGAMNTEAFF.

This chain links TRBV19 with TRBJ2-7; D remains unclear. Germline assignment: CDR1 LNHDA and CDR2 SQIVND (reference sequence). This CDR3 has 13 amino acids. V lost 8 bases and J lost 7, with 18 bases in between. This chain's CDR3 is CASSSTQVREQYF. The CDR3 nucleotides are TGTGCCAGTTCCAGTACTCAGGTCCGAGAGCAGTACTTC.

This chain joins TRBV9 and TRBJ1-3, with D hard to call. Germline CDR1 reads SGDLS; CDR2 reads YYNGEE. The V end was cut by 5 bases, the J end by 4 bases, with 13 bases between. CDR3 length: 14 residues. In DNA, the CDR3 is TGTGCCAGCAGTCGGACCCAGCTAGGAAACACCATATATTTT. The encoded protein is CASSRTQLGNTIYF.

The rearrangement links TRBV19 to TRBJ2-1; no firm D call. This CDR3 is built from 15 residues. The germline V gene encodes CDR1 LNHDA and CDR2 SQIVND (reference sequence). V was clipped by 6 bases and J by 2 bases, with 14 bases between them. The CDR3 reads CASRAGEATYNEQFF. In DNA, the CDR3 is TGTGCCAGTAGGGCTGGCGAGGCGACCTACAATGAGCAGTTCTTC.

Written as DNA, the CDR3 is TGTGCCAGCAGCTTATCACTAGCGGGGTCCACAGATACGCAGTATTTT. Translated, it gives CASSLSLAGSTDTQYF. The chain uses TRBV5-6 and TRBJ2-3; 10 bases fit TRBD2. The trim removed 2 bases at V and 2 bases at J, leaving 5 bases unmatched. This CDR3 has 16 residues. Per germline, CDR1 SGHDT and CDR2 YYEEEE.

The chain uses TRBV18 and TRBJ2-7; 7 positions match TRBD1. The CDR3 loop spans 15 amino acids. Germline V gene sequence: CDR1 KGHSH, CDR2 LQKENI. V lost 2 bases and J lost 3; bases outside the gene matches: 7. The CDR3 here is CASSPAWDSVYEQYF. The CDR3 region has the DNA TGTGCCAGCTCACCAGCCTGGGACAGCGTCTACGAGCAGTACTTC.

The CDR3 bases are TGTGCCAGCTCACCACGGCAGGGACAGGACACTGAAGCTTTCTTT. This gives the protein CASSPRQGQDTEAFF. V usage is TRBV18 and J usage is TRBJ1-1; 8 nucleotides match TRBD1. V lost 1 base, J lost 3 bases, and 4 bases stayed unmatched. In germline, CDR1 is KGHSH, CDR2 LQKENI. CDR3 length: 15 amino acids.

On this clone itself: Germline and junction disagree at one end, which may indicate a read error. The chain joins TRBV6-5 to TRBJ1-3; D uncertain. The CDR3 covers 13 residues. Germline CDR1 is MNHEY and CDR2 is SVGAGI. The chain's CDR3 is CAARAATGNTIYF. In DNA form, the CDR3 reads TGTGCCGCAAGAGCCGCCACTGGGAACACCATATATTTT.

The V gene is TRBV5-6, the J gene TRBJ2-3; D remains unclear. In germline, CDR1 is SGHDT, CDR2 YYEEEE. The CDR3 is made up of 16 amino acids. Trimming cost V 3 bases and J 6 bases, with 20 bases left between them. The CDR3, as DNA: TGTGCCAGCAGCTCCCCCAGTGGGATCCTGGGGGATACGCAGTATTTT. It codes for CASSSPSGILGDTQYF.

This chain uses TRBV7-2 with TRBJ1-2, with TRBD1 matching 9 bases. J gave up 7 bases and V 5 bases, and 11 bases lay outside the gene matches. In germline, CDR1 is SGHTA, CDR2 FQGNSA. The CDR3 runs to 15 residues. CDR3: CASSPHRTGAVGYTF. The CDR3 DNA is TGTGCCAGCAGCCCCCATAGGACAGGGGCGGTTGGCTACACCTTC.

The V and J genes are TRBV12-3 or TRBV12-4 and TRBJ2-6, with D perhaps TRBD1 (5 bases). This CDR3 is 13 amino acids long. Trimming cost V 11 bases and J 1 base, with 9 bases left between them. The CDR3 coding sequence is TGTGCCGGAAGGGGATCTGGGGCCAACGTCCTGACTTTC. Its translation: CAGRGSGANVLTF.

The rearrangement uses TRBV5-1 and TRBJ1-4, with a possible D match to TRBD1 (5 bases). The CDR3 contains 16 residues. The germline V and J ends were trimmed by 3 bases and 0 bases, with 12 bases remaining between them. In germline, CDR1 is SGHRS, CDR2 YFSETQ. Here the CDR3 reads CASSSRTPTTNEKLFF. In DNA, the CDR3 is TGCGCCAGCAGCTCCCGGACACCAACAACTAATGAAAAACTGTTTTTT.

CDR3 residues: CASSVQGNTEAFF. The CDR3 DNA is TGCGCCAGCAGTGTACAGGGGAACACTGAAGCTTTCTTT. This sequence joins TRBV10-2 and TRBJ1-1; D might be TRBD1 (6 bases). Germline-derived CDR1 and CDR2 are WSHSY and SAAADI. This CDR3 is built from 13 residues. Trimming removed 4 bases from V and 1 base from J, with 7 bases in between.

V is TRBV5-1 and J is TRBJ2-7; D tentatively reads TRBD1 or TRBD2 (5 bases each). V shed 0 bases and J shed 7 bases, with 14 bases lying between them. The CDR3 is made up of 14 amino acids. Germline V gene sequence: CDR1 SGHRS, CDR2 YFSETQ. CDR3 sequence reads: CASSLGQGRGEQYF. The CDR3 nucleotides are TGCGCCAGCAGCTTGGGGCAGGGAAGAGGGGAGCAGTACTTC.

This CDR3 reads CASSVDRGHSPLHF. For the CDR3, the DNA is TGTGCCAGCAGTGTAGACAGGGGGCACTCACCCCTCCACTTT. This rearrangement joins TRBV7-2 to TRBJ1-6; 10 bases line up with TRBD1. Trimming took 6 bases from V and 10 from J; bases not matched to a gene: 6. Germline V gene sequence: CDR1 SGHTA, CDR2 FQGNSA. The CDR3 is made up of 14 amino acids.